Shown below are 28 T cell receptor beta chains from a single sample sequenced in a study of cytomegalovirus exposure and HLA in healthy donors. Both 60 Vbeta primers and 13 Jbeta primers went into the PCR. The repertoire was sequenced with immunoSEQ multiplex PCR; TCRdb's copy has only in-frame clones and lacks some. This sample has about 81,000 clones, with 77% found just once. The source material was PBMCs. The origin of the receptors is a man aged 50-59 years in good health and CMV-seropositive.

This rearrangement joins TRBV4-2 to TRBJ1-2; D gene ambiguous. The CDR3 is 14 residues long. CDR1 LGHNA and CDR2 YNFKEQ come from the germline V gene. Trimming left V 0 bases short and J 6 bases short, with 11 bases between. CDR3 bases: TGTGCCAGCAGCCAAGATTCGGGGTACGATGGCTACACCTTC. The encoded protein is CASSQDSGYDGYTF.

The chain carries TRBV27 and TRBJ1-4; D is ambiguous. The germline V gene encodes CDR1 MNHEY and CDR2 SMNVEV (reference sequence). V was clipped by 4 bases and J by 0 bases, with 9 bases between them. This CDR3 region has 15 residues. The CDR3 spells CASSSYSATNEKLFF. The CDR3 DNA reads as TGTGCCAGCAGTTCGTACAGTGCAACTAATGAAAAACTGTTTTTT.

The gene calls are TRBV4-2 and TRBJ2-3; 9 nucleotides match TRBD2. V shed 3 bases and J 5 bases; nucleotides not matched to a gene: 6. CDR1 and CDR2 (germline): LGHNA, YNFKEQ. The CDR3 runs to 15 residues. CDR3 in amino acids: CASSQDSGSGDTQYF. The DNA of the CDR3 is TGTGCCAGCAGCCAGGATAGCGGGAGCGGAGATACGCAGTATTTT.

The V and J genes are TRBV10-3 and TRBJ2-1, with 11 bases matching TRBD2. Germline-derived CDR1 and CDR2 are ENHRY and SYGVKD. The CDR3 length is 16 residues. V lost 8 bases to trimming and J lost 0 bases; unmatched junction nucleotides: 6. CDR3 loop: CAIGVTSGASYNEQFF. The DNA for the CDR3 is TGTGCCATCGGGGTGACTAGCGGGGCCTCCTACAATGAGCAGTTCTTC.

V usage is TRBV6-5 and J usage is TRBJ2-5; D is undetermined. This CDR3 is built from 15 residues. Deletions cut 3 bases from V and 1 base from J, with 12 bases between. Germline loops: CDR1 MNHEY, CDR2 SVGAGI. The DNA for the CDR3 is TGTGCCAGCAGTTATTCTGCCGCGGTCCAAGAGACCCAGTACTTC. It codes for CASSYSAAVQETQYF.

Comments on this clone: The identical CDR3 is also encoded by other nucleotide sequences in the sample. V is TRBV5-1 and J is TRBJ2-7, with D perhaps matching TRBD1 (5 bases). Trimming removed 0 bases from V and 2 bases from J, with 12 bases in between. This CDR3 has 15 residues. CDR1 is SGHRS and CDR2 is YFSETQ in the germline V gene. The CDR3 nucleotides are TGCGCCAGCAGCTTGGACCCAGGGCTAACCTACGAGCAGTACTTC. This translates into CASSLDPGLTYEQYF.

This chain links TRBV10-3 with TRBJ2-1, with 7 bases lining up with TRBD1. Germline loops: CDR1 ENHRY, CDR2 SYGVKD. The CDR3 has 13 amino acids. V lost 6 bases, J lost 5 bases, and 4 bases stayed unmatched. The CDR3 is CAISMGQNNEQFF. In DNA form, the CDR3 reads TGTGCCATCAGCATGGGACAGAACAATGAGCAGTTCTTC.

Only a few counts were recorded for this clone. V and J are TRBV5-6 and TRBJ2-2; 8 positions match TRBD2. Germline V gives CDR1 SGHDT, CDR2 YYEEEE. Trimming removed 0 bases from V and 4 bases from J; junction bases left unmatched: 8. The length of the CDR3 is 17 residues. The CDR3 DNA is TGTGCCAGCAGCTTGGCCTACGGGAGGGCCGCCACCGGGGAGCTGTTTTTT. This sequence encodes CASSLAYGRAATGELFF.

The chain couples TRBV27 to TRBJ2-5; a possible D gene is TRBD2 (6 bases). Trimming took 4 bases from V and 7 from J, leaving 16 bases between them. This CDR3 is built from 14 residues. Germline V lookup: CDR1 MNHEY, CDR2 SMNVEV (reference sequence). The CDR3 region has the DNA TGTGCCAGCAGTTCCGCCCGGGACTTGGGGACCCAGTACTTC. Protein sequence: CASSSARDLGTQYF.

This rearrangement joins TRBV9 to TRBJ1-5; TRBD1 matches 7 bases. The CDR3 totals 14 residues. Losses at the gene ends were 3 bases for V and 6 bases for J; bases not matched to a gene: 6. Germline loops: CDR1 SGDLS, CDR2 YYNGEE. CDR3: CASSAGQASQPQHF. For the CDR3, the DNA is TGTGCCAGCAGCGCCGGACAGGCGAGTCAGCCCCAGCATTTT.

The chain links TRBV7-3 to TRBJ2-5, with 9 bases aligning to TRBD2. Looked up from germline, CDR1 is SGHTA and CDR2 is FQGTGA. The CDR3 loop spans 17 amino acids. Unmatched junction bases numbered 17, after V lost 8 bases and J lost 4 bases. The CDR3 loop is CASVGGGRVLWRETQYF. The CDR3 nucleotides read TGTGCCAGCGTGGGGGGCGGGAGGGTATTGTGGAGAGAGACCCAGTACTTC.

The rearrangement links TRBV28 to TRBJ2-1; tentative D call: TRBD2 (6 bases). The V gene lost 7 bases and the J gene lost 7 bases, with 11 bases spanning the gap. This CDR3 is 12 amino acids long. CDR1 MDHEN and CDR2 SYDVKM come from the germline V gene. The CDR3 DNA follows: TGTGCCAGCAACCCGGGACTTAATGAGCAGTTCTTC. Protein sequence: CASNPGLNEQFF.

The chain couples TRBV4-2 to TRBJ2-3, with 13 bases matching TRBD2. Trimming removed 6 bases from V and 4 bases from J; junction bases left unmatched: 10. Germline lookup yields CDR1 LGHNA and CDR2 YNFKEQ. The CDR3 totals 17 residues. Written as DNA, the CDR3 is TGTGCCAGCAGTCGGACTAGCGGGAGAGGTTGGGCAGATACGCAGTATTTT. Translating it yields CASSRTSGRGWADTQYF.

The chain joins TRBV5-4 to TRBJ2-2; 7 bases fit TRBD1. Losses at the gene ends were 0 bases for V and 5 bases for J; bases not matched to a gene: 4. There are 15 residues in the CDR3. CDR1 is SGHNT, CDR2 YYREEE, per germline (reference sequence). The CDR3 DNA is TGTGCCAGCAGCTTGGCAGGGGGTCGGACCGGGGAGCTGTTTTTT. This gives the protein CASSLAGGRTGELFF.

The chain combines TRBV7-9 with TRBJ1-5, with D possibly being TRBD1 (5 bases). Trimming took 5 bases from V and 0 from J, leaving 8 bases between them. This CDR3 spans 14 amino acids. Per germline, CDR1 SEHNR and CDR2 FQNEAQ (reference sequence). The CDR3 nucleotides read TGTGCCAGCAGCGCGGGGCTTAGCAATCAGCCCCAGCATTTT. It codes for CASSAGLSNQPQHF. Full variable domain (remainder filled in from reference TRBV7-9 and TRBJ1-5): DTGVSQNPRHKITKRGQNVTFRCDPISEHNRLYWYRQTLGQGPEFLTYFQNEAQLEKSRLLSDRFSAERPKGSFSTLEIQRTEQGDSAMYLCASSAGLSNQPQHFGDGTRLSIL.

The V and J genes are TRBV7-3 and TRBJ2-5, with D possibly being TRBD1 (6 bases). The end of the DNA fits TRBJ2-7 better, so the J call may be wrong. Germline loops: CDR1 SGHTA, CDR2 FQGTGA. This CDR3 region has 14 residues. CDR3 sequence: CASSAGTSGDEQYF. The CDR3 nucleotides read TGTGCCAGCAGTGCCGGGACATCTGGCGACGAGCAGTACTTC.

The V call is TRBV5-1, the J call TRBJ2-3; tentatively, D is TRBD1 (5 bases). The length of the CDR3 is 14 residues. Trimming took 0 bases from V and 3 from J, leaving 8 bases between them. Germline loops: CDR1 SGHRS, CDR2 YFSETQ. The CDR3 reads CASSLAKGTDTQYF. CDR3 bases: TGCGCCAGCAGCTTGGCGAAGGGGACAGATACGCAGTATTTT.

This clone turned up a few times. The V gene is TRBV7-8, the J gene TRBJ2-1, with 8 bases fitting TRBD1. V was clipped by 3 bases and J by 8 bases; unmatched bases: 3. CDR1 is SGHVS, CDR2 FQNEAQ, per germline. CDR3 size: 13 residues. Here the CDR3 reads CASSLSRGHEQFF. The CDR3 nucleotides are TGTGCCAGCAGCTTGAGCAGGGGGCATGAGCAGTTCTTC.

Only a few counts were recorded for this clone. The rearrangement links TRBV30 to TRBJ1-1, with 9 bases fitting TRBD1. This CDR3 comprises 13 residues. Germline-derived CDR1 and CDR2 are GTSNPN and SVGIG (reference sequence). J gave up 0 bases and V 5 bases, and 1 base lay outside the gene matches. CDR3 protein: CAWWDRVNTEAFF. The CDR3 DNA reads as TGTGCCTGGTGGGACAGGGTGAACACTGAAGCTTTCTTT.

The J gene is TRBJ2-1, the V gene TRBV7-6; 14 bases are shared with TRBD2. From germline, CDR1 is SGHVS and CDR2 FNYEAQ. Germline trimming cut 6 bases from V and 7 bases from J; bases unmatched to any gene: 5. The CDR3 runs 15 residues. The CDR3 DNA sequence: TGTGCCAGCAGACTGGGACTAGCGGGAGCAAATGAGCAGTTCTTC. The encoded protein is CASRLGLAGANEQFF. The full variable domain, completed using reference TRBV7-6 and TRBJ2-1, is GAGVSQSPRYKVTKRGQDVALRCDPISGHVSLYWYRQALGQGPEFLTYFNYEAQQDKSGLPNDRFSAERPEGSISTLTIQRTEQRDSAMYRCASRLGLAGANEQFFGPGTRLTVL.

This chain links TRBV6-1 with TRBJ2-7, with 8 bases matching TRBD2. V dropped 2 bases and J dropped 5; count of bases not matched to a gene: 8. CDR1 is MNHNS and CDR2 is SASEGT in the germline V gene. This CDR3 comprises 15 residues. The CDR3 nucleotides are TGTGCCAGCAGTGAAATAGCGGGATCAGTCCACGAGCAGTACTTC. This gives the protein CASSEIAGSVHEQYF.

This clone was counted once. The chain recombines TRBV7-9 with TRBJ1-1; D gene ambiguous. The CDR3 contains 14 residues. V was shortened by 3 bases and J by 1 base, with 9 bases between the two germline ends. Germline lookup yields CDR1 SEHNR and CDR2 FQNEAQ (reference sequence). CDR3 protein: CASSLDWGNTEAFF. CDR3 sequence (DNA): TGTGCCAGCAGCTTGGACTGGGGGAACACTGAAGCTTTCTTT.

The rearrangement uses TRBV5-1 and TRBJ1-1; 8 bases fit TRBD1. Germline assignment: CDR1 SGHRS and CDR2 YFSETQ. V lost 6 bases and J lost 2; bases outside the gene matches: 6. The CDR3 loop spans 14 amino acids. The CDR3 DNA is TGCGCCAGCACCCAGGGACAGGCCAACACTGAAGCTTTCTTT. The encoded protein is CASTQGQANTEAFF.

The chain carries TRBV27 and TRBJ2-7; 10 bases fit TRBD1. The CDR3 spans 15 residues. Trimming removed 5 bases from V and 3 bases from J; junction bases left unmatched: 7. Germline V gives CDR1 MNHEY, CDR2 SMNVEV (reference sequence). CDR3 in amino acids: CASSQLGTGVYEQYF. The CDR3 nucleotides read TGTGCCAGCAGTCAGCTTGGGACAGGGGTCTACGAGCAGTACTTC.

The CDR3 DNA is TGTGCCAGCAGTGAAGCTTTAGGGGCCGGCTCCTACGAGCAGTACTTC. It yields the protein CASSEALGAGSYEQYF. The V gene is TRBV2, the J gene TRBJ2-5; TRBD1 might be the D (5 bases). The J call may be mistaken, given a closer DNA end match to TRBJ2-7. This CDR3 has 16 residues. Germline V CDR1 and CDR2: SNHLY, FYNNEI.

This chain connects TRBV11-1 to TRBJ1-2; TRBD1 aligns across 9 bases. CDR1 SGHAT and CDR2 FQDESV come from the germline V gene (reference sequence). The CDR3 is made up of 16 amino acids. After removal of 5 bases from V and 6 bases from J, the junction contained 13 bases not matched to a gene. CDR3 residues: CASSDRRTGGLDGYTF. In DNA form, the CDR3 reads TGTGCCAGCAGCGACCGCCGCACAGGGGGCCTCGATGGCTACACCTTC.

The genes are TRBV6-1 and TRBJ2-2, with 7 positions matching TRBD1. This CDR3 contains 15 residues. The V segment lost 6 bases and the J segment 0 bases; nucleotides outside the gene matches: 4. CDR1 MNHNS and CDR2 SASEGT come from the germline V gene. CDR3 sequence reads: CASRPGQTNTGELFF. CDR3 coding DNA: TGTGCCAGCAGACCGGGACAGACGAACACCGGGGAGCTGTTTTTT.

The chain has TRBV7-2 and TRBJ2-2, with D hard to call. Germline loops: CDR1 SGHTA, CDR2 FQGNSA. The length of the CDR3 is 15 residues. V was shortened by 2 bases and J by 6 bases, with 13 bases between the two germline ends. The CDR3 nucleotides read TGTGCCAGCAGCTTAATACTTCGGGTCTCCGGGGAGCTGTTTTTT. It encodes CASSLILRVSGELFF.